These 14 T cell receptor beta chains came from one sample sequenced in a study of blood T cell repertoires in COVID-19. Sequencing was performed with immunoSEQ multiplex PCR; in TCRdb, only in-frame clones are kept and a portion is missing. The data contain about 43,000 clones, almost 85% of them singletons. The sequenced sample consisted of peripheral blood. These receptors were obtained from a woman in her fifties or sixties with acute or convalescent COVID-19.

This clone was seen more than once but under ten times. V usage is TRBV2 and J usage is TRBJ1-6; D remains ambiguous. In germline, CDR1 is SNHLY, CDR2 FYNNEI. V was cut by 8 bases and J by 2 bases, with 10 bases left in between. The CDR3 is 14 residues long. The CDR3 protein is CASGGSAYNSPLHF. The CDR3 DNA follows: TGTGCCAGCGGAGGGAGCGCCTATAATTCACCCCTCCACTTT. Looking up the rest from reference TRBV2 and TRBJ1-6 gives the full variable domain: EPEVTQTPSHQVTQMGQEVILRCVPISNHLYFYWYRQILGQKVEFLVSFYNNEISEKSEIFDDQFSVERPDGSNFTLKIRSTKLEDSAMYFCASGGSAYNSPLHFGNGTRLTVT.

The chain combines TRBV6-6 with TRBJ2-7; TRBD1 matches 8 bases. The CDR3 runs to 15 residues. V gave up 6 bases and J gave up 0 bases; unmatched junction bases: 7. The germline V gene encodes CDR1 MNHNY and CDR2 SVGAGI (reference sequence). The CDR3 here is CASRPGTGSSYEQYF. The CDR3 DNA follows: TGTGCCAGCAGACCAGGGACAGGAAGCTCCTACGAGCAGTACTTC.

As DNA, the CDR3 is TGTGCCAGCAGCCCTGGGACTAGCGGGGGCTACGAGCAGTACTTC. This codes for CASSPGTSGGYEQYF. The V and J genes are TRBV27 and TRBJ2-7; the match to TRBD2 covers 14 bases. V shed 6 bases and J 3 bases; nucleotides not matched to a gene: 4. Germline CDR1 MNHEY, CDR2 SMNVEV (reference sequence). The CDR3 consists of 15 residues.

V and J are TRBV7-2 and TRBJ1-6; no firm D call. V was shortened by 1 base and J by 8 bases, with 12 bases between the two germline ends. Germline assignment: CDR1 SGHTA and CDR2 FQGNSA. The CDR3 is made up of 15 amino acids. The DNA of the CDR3 is TGTGCCAGCAGCTTAGTGGGAGGGAACGATTCACCCCTCCACTTT. This encodes CASSLVGGNDSPLHF. Complete variable domain (other parts from reference TRBV7-2 and TRBJ1-6): GAGVSQSPSNKVTEKGKDVELRCDPISGHTALYWYRQSLGQGLEFLIYFQGNSAPDKSGLPSDRFSAERTGGSVSTLTIQRTQQEDSAVYLCASSLVGGNDSPLHFGNGTRLTVT.

The rearrangement links TRBV19 to TRBJ1-6; 9 positions match TRBD1. CDR3 size: 14 residues. Germline V CDR1 and CDR2: LNHDA, SQIVND (reference sequence). V was clipped by 6 bases and J by 9 bases; unmatched bases: 6. The CDR3 DNA follows: TGTGCCAGTAGGGGACAGGGATTCGGTTCACCCCTCCACTTT. This codes for CASRGQGFGSPLHF.

This clone was counted only a few times. This chain connects TRBV25-1 to TRBJ1-2; no clear D gene. Looked up from germline, CDR1 is MGHDK and CDR2 is SYGVNS. CDR3 length: 13 amino acids. V was clipped by 7 bases and J by 2 bases, with 11 bases between them. The CDR3 reads CASTTRRNYGYTF. The CDR3 region has the DNA TGTGCCAGCACAACCCGGCGGAACTATGGCTACACCTTC.

This sequence joins TRBV5-4 and TRBJ2-1; TRBD1 agrees at 7 bases. The CDR3 is 16 amino acids. Trimming took 4 bases from V and 4 from J; bases not matched to a gene: 11. Germline V gene sequence: CDR1 SGHNT, CDR2 YYREEE (reference sequence). CDR3: CASSPRIEGAYNEQFF. CDR3 DNA: TGTGCCAGCAGCCCAAGGATTGAGGGGGCGTACAATGAGCAGTTCTTC. The full variable domain, its missing parts supplied by reference TRBV5-4 and TRBJ2-1, is ETGVTQSPTHLIKTRGQQVTLRCSSQSGHNTVSWYQQALGQGPQFIFQYYREEENGRGNFPPRFSGLQFPNYSSELNVNALELDDSALYLCASSPRIEGAYNEQFFGPGTRLTVL.

The sample holds a few counts of this clone. Here the CDR3 reads CASSDPDRYQETQYF. CDR3 nucleotides: TGTGCCAGCAGTGACCCGGACAGGTACCAAGAGACCCAGTACTTC. The chain carries TRBV25-1 and TRBJ2-5; 7 bases map to TRBD1. CDR1 and CDR2 (germline): MGHDK, SYGVNS. J was trimmed by 0 bases and V by 3 bases; bases with no gene match: 4. CDR3 length: 15 amino acids.

Only a few counts were recorded for this clone. The chain employs TRBV27 and TRBJ2-1, with TRBD2 identical over 11 bases. V was pared by 2 bases and J by 7 bases, with 4 bases of the junction left unmatched. The CDR3 sequence is 15 residues long. Germline CDR1 reads MNHEY; CDR2 reads SMNVEV (reference sequence). The CDR3 protein is CASSLGLAGGNEQFF. CDR3 sequence (DNA): TGTGCCAGCAGTTTAGGGTTAGCGGGGGGGAATGAGCAGTTCTTC.

This clone was counted once. V gene TRBV6-6 combines with J gene TRBJ1-5; D gene unclear. V lost 7 bases, J lost 4 bases, and 11 bases lay in between. CDR3 length: 13 amino acids. Per germline, CDR1 MNHNY and CDR2 SVGAGI (reference sequence). CDR3 sequence reads: CASTHTGNQPQHF. The CDR3, as DNA: TGTGCCAGCACCCACACCGGGAATCAGCCCCAGCATTTT.

The DNA for the CDR3 is TGTGCCAGCAGCCCCGGGTTCGGGGGGGGTGGAGTCAATGAGCAGTTCTTC. This sequence encodes CASSPGFGGGGVNEQFF. The chain has TRBV7-2 and TRBJ2-1, with 8 nucleotides matching TRBD2. The V segment lost 5 bases and the J segment 6 bases; nucleotides outside the gene matches: 15. CDR3 length: 17 amino acids. Germline V gene lookup returns CDR1 SGHTA and CDR2 FQGNSA.

The chain is built from TRBV6-5 and TRBJ2-4, with 10 bases fitting TRBD1. Unmatched junction bases numbered 6, after V lost 6 bases and J lost 7 bases. CDR1 MNHEY and CDR2 SVGAGI come from the germline V gene. This CDR3 has 14 amino acids. The CDR3 region has the DNA TGTGCCAGCAGCAGGACAGGGGGGGACAACATTCAGTACTTC. Protein: CASSRTGGDNIQYF.

The rearrangement joins TRBV7-3 to TRBJ2-5; tentatively, D is TRBD1 (5 bases). V lost 4 bases and J lost 4, with 10 bases in between. The CDR3 is 13 residues long. Looked up from germline, CDR1 is SGHTA and CDR2 is FQGTGA. The CDR3 spells CASSSHGAETQYF. CDR3 nucleotides: TGTGCCAGCAGCTCTCATGGGGCAGAGACCCAGTACTTC.

V usage is TRBV10-1 and J usage is TRBJ1-1; maybe TRBD1 (6 bases). The CDR3 runs 13 residues. The germline V gene encodes CDR1 WNHNN and CDR2 SYGVQD (reference sequence). The V gene lost 6 bases and the J gene lost 1 base, with 9 bases spanning the gap. The CDR3 coding sequence is TGCGCCAGCAGCCGGGGACAGAACACTGAAGCTTTCTTT. Its translation: CASSRGQNTEAFF.